The sample holds a few counts of the clone carrying this T cell receptor beta chain. With 60 Vbeta and 13 Jbeta primers, the PCR was carried out. Assay used: immunoSEQ multiplex PCR; TCRdb lists only in-frame clones, some missing. The sample lists about 170,000 clones; approximately 72% were seen once. This sample stems from a study of cytomegalovirus exposure and HLA in healthy donors. The CDR3 is 14 residues long. V lost 9 bases and J lost 8; bases outside the gene matches: 14. The germline V gene has CDR1 SGHRS and CDR2 YFSETQ. The material sequenced was PBMCs. The sequence was obtained from a female donor in good health and CMV-seronegative. The chain couples TRBV5-1 to TRBJ2-1; 7 bases match TRBD2. The CDR3 DNA sequence: TGCGCCAAGTTGGCGGGCGGGAGAGCGGATGAGCAGTTCTTC. Translating gives CAKLAGGRADEQFF.